This T cell receptor beta chain was observed in a study of blood T cell repertoires in COVID-19. Sequencing was performed with immunoSEQ multiplex PCR; in TCRdb, only in-frame clones are kept and a portion is missing. This sample has fewer than 200,000 clones, with approximately 84% found just once. V shed 11 bases and J shed 1 base, with 15 bases lying between them. Germline V gene lookup returns CDR1 ENHRY and CDR2 SYGVKD. This CDR3 comprises 13 residues. This receptor was taken from a woman aged 45-60 years with COVID-19, enrolled during active disease. The material sequenced was peripheral blood. This sequence joins TRBV10-3 and TRBJ2-7; D might be TRBD1 (6 bases). In nucleotides, the CDR3 is TGTGCCGGGCGACAGGCCCTGTCCTACGAGCAGTACTTC. Translated: CAGRQALSYEQYF.